A single sample is the source of the 27 T cell receptor beta chains below, sequenced in a study of cytomegalovirus exposure and HLA in healthy donors. The PCR used 60 Vbeta and 13 Jbeta primers. The assay was immunoSEQ multiplex PCR, and TCRdb's table has in-frame clones only and misses some. The table has around 140,000 clones, around 80% seen once. The sample taken for sequencing was PBMCs. All receptors derive from a woman aged 18-30 years in good health and CMV-seronegative.

The CDR3 coding sequence is TGTGCCAGCAGCTTGGGACTAGCGGGTTTCACAGATACGCAGTATTTT. Translating it yields CASSLGLAGFTDTQYF. The chain couples TRBV5-8 to TRBJ2-3, with TRBD2 matching 10 bases. V was clipped by 0 bases and J by 2 bases; unmatched bases: 3. The CDR3 runs 16 residues. Germline CDR1 is SGHTS and CDR2 is YDEGEE.

The chain has TRBV21-1 and TRBJ1-5; TRBD1, the table's D call, was not compared with the DNA. TRBV21-1 is classified as a pseudogene. The CDR3 is 16 amino acids. In DNA form, the CDR3 reads TGTGCCAGCACCTTACAGGACCTGTGGGGCAATCAGCCCCAGCATTTT. As protein: CASTLQDLWGNQPQHF.

This clone was recorded only once. The chain carries TRBV5-1 and TRBJ1-2; 8 positions match TRBD1. This CDR3 spans 15 amino acids. V lost 4 bases, J lost 4 bases, and 9 bases stayed unmatched. Germline V gene lookup returns CDR1 SGHRS and CDR2 YFSETQ. The CDR3 loop is CASSAGTGLFYGYTF. The CDR3 coding sequence is TGCGCCAGCAGCGCGGGGACAGGTCTATTCTATGGCTACACCTTC.

This chain's CDR3 is CASSFMTGGQPQHF. The CDR3 region has the DNA TGTGCCAGCAGCTTTATGACAGGAGGTCAGCCCCAGCATTTT. J is TRBJ1-5 and V is TRBV5-6; a possible D gene is TRBD1 (6 bases). The CDR3 is 14 residues long. The V gene's germline CDR1 is SGHDT and CDR2 YYEEEE. V shed 2 bases and J shed 6 bases, with 12 bases lying between them.

The chain employs TRBV5-6 and TRBJ2-5; 13 bases are a match to TRBD2. The CDR3 runs to 16 residues. Germline values: CDR1 SGHDT, CDR2 YYEEEE. Trimming removed 1 base from V and 3 bases from J; junction bases left unmatched: 3. CDR3 DNA sequence: TGTGCCAGCAGCTTGCGGACTAGCGGGAGCGAAGAGACCCAGTACTTC. Its translation is CASSLRTSGSEETQYF.

This chain uses TRBV6-5 with TRBJ2-3; a weak D match, TRBD2 (5 bases). V was clipped by 7 bases and J by 2 bases, with 7 bases between them. Looked up from germline, CDR1 is MNHEY and CDR2 is SVGAGI. The CDR3 spans 12 residues. The CDR3 here is CASTGFTDTQYF. The CDR3 DNA sequence: TGTGCCAGCACGGGGTTCACAGATACGCAGTATTTT.

V and J are TRBV6-5 and TRBJ1-1; unclear D gene. CDR1 is MNHEY and CDR2 is SVGAGI in the germline V gene. V was clipped by 6 bases and J by 1 base, with 15 bases between them. The CDR3 runs to 15 residues. This chain's CDR3 is CASSNAGVANTEAFF. The CDR3 region has the DNA TGTGCCAGCAGCAACGCCGGGGTTGCGAACACTGAAGCTTTCTTT.

V and J are TRBV5-1 and TRBJ2-3, with D possibly TRBD2 on 7 matching bases. The germline CDR1 and CDR2 sequences are SGHRS and YFSETQ. This CDR3 contains 17 residues. V was pared by 0 bases and J by 2 bases, with 16 bases between. The CDR3 is CASSLASGDTYTDTQYF. CDR3 sequence (DNA): TGCGCCAGCAGCTTGGCAAGCGGGGACACCTACACAGATACGCAGTATTTT.

The table lists this clone with a count of one. The chain has TRBV6-1 and TRBJ2-5, with 9 bases matching TRBD1. V trimming: 0 bases; J trimming: 7 bases; junction bases outside the gene matches: 18. The germline V gene has CDR1 MNHNS and CDR2 SASEGT. The CDR3 length is 19 residues. Written as DNA, the CDR3 is TGTGCCAGCAGTGAAGCTTCCATGAACAGGGGGCCCCCTTTGGGGACCCAGTACTTC. This gives the protein CASSEASMNRGPPLGTQYF.

This clone is a singleton in its sample. The chain couples TRBV30 to TRBJ2-7, with a tentative D call TRBD2 (5 bases). V was cut by 5 bases and J by 0 bases, with 8 bases left in between. The germline CDR1 and CDR2 sequences are GTSNPN and SVGIG (reference sequence). CDR3 length: 12 residues. In DNA, the CDR3 is TGTGCCTGGGGACTGGTCTCCTACGAGCAGTACTTC. As protein: CAWGLVSYEQYF.

The rearrangement joins TRBV5-1 to TRBJ2-3; D possibly corresponds to TRBD2 (6 bases). Trimming cost V 7 bases and J 8 bases, with 20 bases left between them. Germline lookup yields CDR1 SGHRS and CDR2 YFSETQ. This CDR3 region has 14 residues. CDR3 amino acids: CASVAGGTGGTQYF. The CDR3 DNA reads TGCGCCAGCGTCGCCGGGGGAACCGGTGGTACGCAGTATTTT.

This clone has only a few counts. V is TRBV7-9 and J is TRBJ2-3; D is unclear. V lost 2 bases and J 2 bases, leaving 8 bases between the germline ends. The CDR3 consists of 14 residues. CDR1 SEHNR and CDR2 FQNEAQ come from the germline V gene (reference sequence). CDR3 protein: CASSLSSFTDTQYF. The CDR3 DNA is TGTGCCAGCAGCTTAAGTAGTTTCACAGATACGCAGTATTTT. Combining the CDR3 with reference TRBV7-9 and TRBJ2-3 gives the whole variable domain DTGVSQNPRHKITKRGQNVTFRCDPISEHNRLYWYRQTLGQGPEFLTYFQNEAQLEKSRLLSDRFSAERPKGSFSTLEIQRTEQGDSAMYLCASSLSSFTDTQYFGPGTRLTVL.

The chain has TRBV6-1 and TRBJ1-2; 7 bases map to TRBD1. J gave up 8 bases and V 6 bases, and 9 bases lay outside the gene matches. Germline loops: CDR1 MNHNS, CDR2 SASEGT. CDR3 length: 13 residues. This CDR3 is CASRNDRAWGYTF. Here the CDR3 DNA reads TGTGCCAGCAGGAACGACAGGGCTTGGGGCTACACCTTC.

CDR3 DNA: TGTGCCAGCTCACTAGTAGGGTTTCGGGAACAGGGGGCGGCGAAGAACACTGAAGCTTTCTTT. This codes for CASSLVGFREQGAAKNTEAFF. The J gene is TRBJ1-1, the V gene TRBV18; 9 bases line up with TRBD1. Losses at the gene ends were 4 bases for V and 1 base for J; bases not matched to a gene: 22. Germline CDR1 reads KGHSH; CDR2 reads LQKENI. This CDR3 region has 21 residues.

The chain combines TRBV29-1 with TRBJ2-3; D unclear. Trimming shortened V by 2 bases and J by 0 bases, and 6 bases separated the two germline ends. CDR3 size: 13 residues. Germline CDR1 is SQVTM and CDR2 is ANQGSEA. The CDR3: CSVEPSSTDTQYF. Here the CDR3 DNA reads TGCAGCGTTGAACCCTCTAGCACAGATACGCAGTATTTT.

This chain connects TRBV4-2 to TRBJ2-3, with no clear D. The V end was cut by 0 bases, the J end by 7 bases, with 23 bases between. The CDR3 loop spans 18 amino acids. Germline values: CDR1 LGHNA, CDR2 YNFKEQ. The CDR3 region is CASSQETWSGIPTYTQYF. The CDR3 DNA follows: TGTGCCAGCAGCCAAGAGACATGGTCCGGTATACCGACCTATACGCAGTATTTT.

This chain joins TRBV7-2 and TRBJ2-1; 11 bases line up with TRBD2. There are 16 residues in the CDR3. Germline lookup yields CDR1 SGHTA and CDR2 FQGNSA. J was trimmed by 4 bases and V by 0 bases; bases with no gene match: 2. CDR3 coding DNA: TGTGCCAGCAGCTTAGCGGCTAGCGGGAGGTACAATGAGCAGTTCTTC. Translating it yields CASSLAASGRYNEQFF. The whole variable domain, remainder taken from reference TRBV7-2 and TRBJ2-1, is GAGVSQSPSNKVTEKGKDVELRCDPISGHTALYWYRQSLGQGLEFLIYFQGNSAPDKSGLPSDRFSAERTGGSVSTLTIQRTQQEDSAVYLCASSLAASGRYNEQFFGPGTRLTVL.

The V call is TRBV29-1, the J call TRBJ2-1, with 11 bases that match TRBD2. The J segment lost 4 bases and the V segment lost 7 bases, leaving 6 bases of the junction unmatched. Per germline, CDR1 SQVTM and CDR2 ANQGSEA. This CDR3 is built from 14 residues. The CDR3 nucleotides read TGCAGCGCCTTGGGACTAGCGGCGTACAATGAGCAGTTCTTC. This gives the protein CSALGLAAYNEQFF.

The genes are TRBV13 and TRBJ2-1, with 7 bases identical to TRBD2. Looked up from germline, CDR1 is PRHDT and CDR2 is FYEKMQ (reference sequence). The CDR3 is 15 residues long. V lost 3 bases, J lost 4 bases, and 6 bases stayed unmatched. Here the CDR3 reads CASSLGGSLYNEQFF. CDR3 coding DNA: TGTGCCAGCAGCTTGGGGGGGAGTCTATACAATGAGCAGTTCTTC.

The V gene is TRBV9, the J gene TRBJ2-1, with a possible D match to TRBD2 (6 bases). V lost 0 bases, J lost 2 bases, and 15 bases lay in between. From germline, CDR1 is SGDLS and CDR2 YYNGEE. This CDR3 contains 17 residues. CDR3: CASSVVGGGVAYNEQFF. CDR3 coding DNA: TGTGCCAGCAGCGTAGTAGGTGGCGGGGTGGCCTACAATGAGCAGTTCTTC.

The chain recombines TRBV11-2 with TRBJ2-5; a weak D match, TRBD2 (6 bases). This CDR3 is 14 amino acids long. Germline CDR1 is SGHAT and CDR2 is FQNNGV. Trimming left V 3 bases short and J 8 bases short, with 16 bases between. DNA for the CDR3: TGTGCCAGCAGCTTGGGACTTACGGCGGGAACCCAGTACTTC. It codes for CASSLGLTAGTQYF.

The V call is TRBV7-9, the J call TRBJ2-3; no clear D. The CDR3 spans 12 residues. V shed 4 bases and J shed 2 bases, with 4 bases lying between them. Germline-derived CDR1 and CDR2 are SEHNR and FQNEAQ (reference sequence). The CDR3 sequence is CASSSFTDTQYF. The CDR3 DNA reads TGTGCCAGCAGCTCATTCACAGATACGCAGTATTTT.

The chain recombines TRBV5-6 with TRBJ2-5; TRBD1 is a possible D gene (6 bases). CDR3 length: 15 residues. Germline assignment: CDR1 SGHDT and CDR2 YYEEEE. Trimming stripped 4 bases from V and 5 bases from J, with 18 bases between. CDR3 loop: CASSRPGAEGETQYF. The CDR3 DNA reads TGTGCCAGCAGCCGACCAGGGGCAGAAGGGGAGACCCAGTACTTC.

This chain connects TRBV9 to TRBJ1-5; no firm D call. The CDR3 is made up of 13 amino acids. V shed 0 bases and J shed 7 bases, with 8 bases lying between them. CDR1 is SGDLS, CDR2 YYNGEE, per germline. In DNA form, the CDR3 reads TGTGCCAGCAGCGTAGGGAGCGGACAGCCCCAGCATTTT. Translated, it gives CASSVGSGQPQHF. The full variable domain, with the rest looked up from reference TRBV9 and TRBJ1-5, is DSGVTQTPKHLITATGQRVTLRCSPRSGDLSVYWYQQSLDQGLQFLIQYYNGEERAKGNILERFSAQQFPDLHSELNLSSLELGDSALYFCASSVGSGQPQHFGDGTRLSIL.

The chain employs TRBV4-1 and TRBJ2-3, with a weak D call TRBD1 (6 bases). This CDR3 spans 15 amino acids. V lost 4 bases and J lost 0, with 11 bases in between. CDR1 and CDR2 (germline): MGHRA, YSYEKL. This CDR3 is CASSPQGWSTDTQYF. The CDR3 DNA sequence: TGCGCCAGCAGCCCACAGGGTTGGAGCACAGATACGCAGTATTTT.

Here the CDR3 DNA reads TGTGCCAGCAGTGAAAGTGTGGCTTACGAGCAGTACTTC. Its translation: CASSESVAYEQYF. The rearrangement uses TRBV6-1 and TRBJ2-7; no firm D call. The CDR3 totals 13 residues. V was clipped by 2 bases and J by 4 bases, with 9 bases between them. CDR1 and CDR2 (germline): MNHNS, SASEGT.

The chain has TRBV9 and TRBJ2-5, with a possible D match to TRBD1 (5 bases). The CDR3 consists of 15 residues. Trimming shortened V by 2 bases and J by 5 bases, and 16 bases separated the two germline ends. Germline loops: CDR1 SGDLS, CDR2 YYNGEE. DNA for the CDR3: TGTGCCAGCAGCGTTCGGCAGGGTGTATGGGAGACCCAGTACTTC. Protein: CASSVRQGVWETQYF.